The 8 T cell receptor beta chains presented below share a single source sample, sequenced in a study of blood T cells in healthy people across ages. A J-beta primer mix and a sample-barcoded 5' primer were used in a second PCR of roughly 7 to 12 cycles. TCRdb redid the calling of the 5' RACE reads with MiXCR, one entry per CDR3 protein. Here the sample spans 780,000 or so distinct CDR3 sequences, about 53% being singletons. The sample taken for sequencing was blood. The receptors come from a man older than 75 in good health.

This clonotype was seen only a few times. The V call is TRBV5-1, the J call TRBJ2-1; the D call may be TRBD1 or TRBD2 (5 bases each). Germline CDR1 and CDR2: SGHRS and YFSETQ. The ends were cut back, 0 bases at V and 2 bases at J, with 6 bases in the middle. The CDR3 spans 14 residues. The chain's CDR3 is CASSLGDAYNEQFF. The CDR3 DNA reads as TGCGCCAGCAGCTTGGGGGACGCCTACAATGAGCAGTTCTTC.

Details on this clonotype: A clone one base away is much larger, so this may be a read error. The V call is TRBV29-1, the J call TRBJ2-7; maybe TRBD1 (6 bases). Trimming shortened V by 6 bases and J by 7 bases, and 19 bases separated the two germline ends. CDR3 length: 13 amino acids. CDR1 is SQVTM and CDR2 is ANQGSEA in the germline V gene. In DNA form, the CDR3 reads TGCAGCGTCCGACAGGCCACAACGGGGGAGCAGTACTTC. Encoded protein: CSVRQATTGEQYF.

This clonotype was observed a handful of times. CDR3 amino acids: CSVLGNLQGSEQYF. The DNA for the CDR3 is TGCAGCGTCTTGGGCAACCTCCAGGGAAGCGAGCAGTACTTC. The chain recombines TRBV29-1 with TRBJ2-7; maybe TRBD1 (5 bases). The CDR3 extends over 14 amino acids. CDR1 and CDR2 (germline): SQVTM, ANQGSEA. Trimming shortened V by 6 bases and J by 6 bases, and 21 bases separated the two germline ends.

The chain recombines TRBV20-1 with TRBJ2-5; no firm D call. Per germline, CDR1 DFQATT and CDR2 SNEGSKA (reference sequence). Trimming pared 0 bases from V and 4 bases from J, leaving 27 bases between. The length of the CDR3 is 19 residues. The CDR3 DNA reads TGCAGTGCTAGAGACTCATATCCGGGCCGAACTAAACCTTTAGAGACCCAGTACTTC. Its protein product is CSARDSYPGRTKPLETQYF.

V and J are TRBV21-1 and TRBJ1-2. TRBV21-1 is given as a pseudogene. This CDR3 region has 15 residues. The CDR3 DNA follows: TGTGCCAGCGTACTGCTGACAGCCCTCAACTATGGCTACACCTTC. Translating gives CASVLLTALNYGYTF.

The V gene is TRBV6-1, the J gene TRBJ2-7, with 8 bases matching TRBD1. Losses at the gene ends were 0 bases for V and 2 bases for J; bases not matched to a gene: 3. This CDR3 spans 15 amino acids. Germline loops: CDR1 MNHNS, CDR2 SASEGT. CDR3 loop: CASSEAGGQAYEQYF. The CDR3 coding sequence is TGTGCCAGCAGTGAAGCGGGGGGACAGGCCTACGAGCAGTACTTC.

This clonotype appeared many times. The chain uses TRBV11-2 and TRBJ2-7; the match to TRBD1 covers 11 bases. Germline trimming cut 3 bases from V and 6 bases from J; bases unmatched to any gene: 4. Germline CDR1 and CDR2: SGHAT and FQNNGV. The CDR3 contains 14 residues. This chain's CDR3 is CASSFGTGGSEQYF. Here the CDR3 DNA reads TGTGCCAGCAGCTTCGGGACAGGGGGTAGCGAGCAGTACTTC.

In its sample, this clonotype was seen once. At one of its ends the junction is not consistent with the germline gene, which may arise from a read error. This chain joins TRBV4-1 and TRBJ2-3; 12 nucleotides agree with TRBD2. Germline CDR1 is MGHRA and CDR2 is YSYEKL. The CDR3 is 15 amino acids. The CDR3 bases are TGCGCCAGCCGCGGACTAGCGGGGAGCACAGATATGCAGTATTTT. As protein: CASRGLAGSTDMQYF.